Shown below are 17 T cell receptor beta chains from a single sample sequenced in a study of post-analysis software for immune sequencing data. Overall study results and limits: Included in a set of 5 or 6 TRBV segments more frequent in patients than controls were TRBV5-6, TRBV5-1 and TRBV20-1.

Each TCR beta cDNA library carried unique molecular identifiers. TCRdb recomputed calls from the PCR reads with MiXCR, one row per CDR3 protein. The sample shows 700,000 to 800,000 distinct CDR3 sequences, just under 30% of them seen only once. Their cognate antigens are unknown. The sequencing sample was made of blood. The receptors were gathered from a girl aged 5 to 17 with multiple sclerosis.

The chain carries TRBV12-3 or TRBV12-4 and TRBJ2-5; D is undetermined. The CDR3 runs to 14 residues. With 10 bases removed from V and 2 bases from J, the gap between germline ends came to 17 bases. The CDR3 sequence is CATAPRDGQETQYF. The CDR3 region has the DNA TGTGCCACCGCCCCACGAGATGGGCAAGAGACCCAGTACTTC.

The CDR3 protein is CASRHNRRNNSPLHF. CDR3 sequence (DNA): TGTGCCAGCAGACACAACCGGAGGAATAATTCACCCCTCCACTTT. The chain uses TRBV12-3 or TRBV12-4 and TRBJ1-6; D gene ambiguous. Deletions cut 6 bases from V and 5 bases from J, with 14 bases between. The length of the CDR3 is 15 residues.

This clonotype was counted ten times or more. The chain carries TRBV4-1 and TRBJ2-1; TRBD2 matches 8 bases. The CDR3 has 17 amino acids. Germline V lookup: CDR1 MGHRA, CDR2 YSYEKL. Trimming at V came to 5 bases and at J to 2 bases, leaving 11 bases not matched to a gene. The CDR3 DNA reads TGCGCCAGCAGCACCCGTGGAGCGGGGGCTCCCTACAATGAGCAGTTCTTC. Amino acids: CASSTRGAGAPYNEQFF.

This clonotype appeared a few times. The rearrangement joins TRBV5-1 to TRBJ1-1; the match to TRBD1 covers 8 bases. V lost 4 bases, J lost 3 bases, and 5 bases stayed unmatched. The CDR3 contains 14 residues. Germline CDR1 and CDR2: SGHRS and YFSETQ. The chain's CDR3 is CASSPRQGYTEAFF. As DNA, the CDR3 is TGCGCCAGCAGCCCGCGACAGGGGTACACTGAAGCTTTCTTT.

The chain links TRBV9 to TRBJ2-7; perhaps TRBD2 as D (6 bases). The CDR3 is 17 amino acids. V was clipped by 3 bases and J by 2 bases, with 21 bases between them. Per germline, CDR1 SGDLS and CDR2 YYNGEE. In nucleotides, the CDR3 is TGTGCCAGCAGCGCTCCTAGGGACCCTCGGGGGACCTACGAGCAGTACTTC. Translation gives CASSAPRDPRGTYEQYF.

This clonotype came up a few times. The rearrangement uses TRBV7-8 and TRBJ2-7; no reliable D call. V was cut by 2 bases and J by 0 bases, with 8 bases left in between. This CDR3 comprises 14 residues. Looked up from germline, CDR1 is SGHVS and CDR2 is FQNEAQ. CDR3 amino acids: CASSLLVNSYEQYF. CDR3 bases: TGTGCCAGCAGCTTATTGGTCAACTCCTACGAGCAGTACTTC.

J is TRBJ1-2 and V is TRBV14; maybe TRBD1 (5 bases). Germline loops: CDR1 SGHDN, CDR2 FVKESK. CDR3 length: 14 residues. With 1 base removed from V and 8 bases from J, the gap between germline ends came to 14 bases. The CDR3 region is CASSQVPRGVGYTF. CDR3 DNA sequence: TGTGCCAGCAGCCAAGTCCCTCGAGGGGTAGGCTACACCTTC.

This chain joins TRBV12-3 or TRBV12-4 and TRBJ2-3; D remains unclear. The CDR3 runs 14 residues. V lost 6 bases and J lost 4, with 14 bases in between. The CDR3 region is CASRARVSADTQYF. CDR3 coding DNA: TGTGCCAGCAGGGCCAGAGTGAGCGCAGATACGCAGTATTTT.

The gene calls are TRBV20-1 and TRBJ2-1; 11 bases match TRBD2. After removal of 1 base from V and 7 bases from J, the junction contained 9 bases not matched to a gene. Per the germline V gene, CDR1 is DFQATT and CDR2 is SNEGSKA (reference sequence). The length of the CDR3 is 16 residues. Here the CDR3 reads CSARGPGLAARNEQFF. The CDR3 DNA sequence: TGCAGTGCTAGAGGGCCGGGACTAGCGGCTAGGAATGAGCAGTTCTTC.

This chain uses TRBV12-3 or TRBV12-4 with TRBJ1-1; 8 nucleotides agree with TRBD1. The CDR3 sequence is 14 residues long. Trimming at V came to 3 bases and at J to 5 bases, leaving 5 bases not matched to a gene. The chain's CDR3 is CASSFTGGHTEAFF. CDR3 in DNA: TGTGCCAGCAGTTTTACAGGGGGTCATACTGAAGCTTTCTTT.

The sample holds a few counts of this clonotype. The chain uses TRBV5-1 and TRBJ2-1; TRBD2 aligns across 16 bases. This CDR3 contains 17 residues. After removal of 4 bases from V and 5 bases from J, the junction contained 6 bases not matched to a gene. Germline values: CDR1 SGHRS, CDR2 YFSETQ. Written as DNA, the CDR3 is TGCGCCAGCAGCACGGGACTAGCGGGGGGGTGGAACAATGAGCAGTTCTTC. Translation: CASSTGLAGGWNNEQFF.

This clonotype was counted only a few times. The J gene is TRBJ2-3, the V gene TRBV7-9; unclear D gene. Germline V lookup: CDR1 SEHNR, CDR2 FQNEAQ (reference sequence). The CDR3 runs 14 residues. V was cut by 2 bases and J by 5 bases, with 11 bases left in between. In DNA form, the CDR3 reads TGTGCCAGCAGCTTAACCGGTGTGGGAGATACGCAGTATTTT. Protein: CASSLTGVGDTQYF.

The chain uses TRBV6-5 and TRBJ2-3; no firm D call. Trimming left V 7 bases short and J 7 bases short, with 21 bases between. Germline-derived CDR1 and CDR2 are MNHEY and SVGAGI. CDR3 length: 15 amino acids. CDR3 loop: CASTRGPNDYYTQYF. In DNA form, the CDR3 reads TGTGCCAGCACCCGCGGACCCAACGATTACTATACGCAGTATTTT.

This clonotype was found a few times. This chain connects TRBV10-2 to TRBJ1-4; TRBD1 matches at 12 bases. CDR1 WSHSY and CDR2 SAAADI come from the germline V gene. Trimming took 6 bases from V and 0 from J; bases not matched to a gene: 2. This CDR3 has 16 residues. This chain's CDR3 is CASRGQGASTNEKLFF. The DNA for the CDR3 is TGCGCCAGCAGGGGACAGGGGGCTTCAACTAATGAAAAACTGTTTTTT.

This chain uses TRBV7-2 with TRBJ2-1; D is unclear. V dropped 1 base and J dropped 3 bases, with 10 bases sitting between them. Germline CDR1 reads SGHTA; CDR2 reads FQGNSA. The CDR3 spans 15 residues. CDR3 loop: CASSLGVADYNEQFF. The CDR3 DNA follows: TGTGCCAGCAGCTTAGGGGTAGCAGACTACAATGAGCAGTTCTTC.

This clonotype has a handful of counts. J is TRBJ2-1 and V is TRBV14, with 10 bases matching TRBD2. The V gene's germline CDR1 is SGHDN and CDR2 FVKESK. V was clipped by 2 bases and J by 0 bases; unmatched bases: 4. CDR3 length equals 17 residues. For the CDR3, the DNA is TGTGCCAGCAGCCAATATGGACTAGCGGACTCCTACAATGAGCAGTTCTTC. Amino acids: CASSQYGLADSYNEQFF.

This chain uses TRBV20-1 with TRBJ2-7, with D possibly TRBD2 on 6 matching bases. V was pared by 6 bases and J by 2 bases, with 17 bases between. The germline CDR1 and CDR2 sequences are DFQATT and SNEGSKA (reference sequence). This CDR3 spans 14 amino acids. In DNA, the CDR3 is TGCAGTGCCAGCCCGGGACTCCAACCCTACGAGCAGTACTTC. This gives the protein CSASPGLQPYEQYF.